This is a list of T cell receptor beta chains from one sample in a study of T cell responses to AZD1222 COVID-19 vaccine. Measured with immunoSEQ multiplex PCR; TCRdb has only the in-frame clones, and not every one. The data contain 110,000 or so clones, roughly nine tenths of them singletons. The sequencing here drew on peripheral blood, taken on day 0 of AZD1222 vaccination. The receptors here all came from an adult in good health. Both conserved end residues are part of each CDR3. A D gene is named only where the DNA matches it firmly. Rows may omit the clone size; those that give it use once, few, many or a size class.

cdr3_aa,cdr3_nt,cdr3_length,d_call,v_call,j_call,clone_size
CASSRLRSNTEAFF,TGTGCCAGCAGCCGCCTTCGGTCGAACACTGAAGCTTTCTTT,14,.,TRBV7-2,TRBJ1-1,.
CASMGDRGDEKLFF,TGTGCCAGTATGGGCGACAGGGGCGATGAAAAACTGTTTTTT,14,TRBD1,TRBV19,TRBJ1-4,.
CASSLPPQGAPKEQYF,TGCGCCAGCAGCTTGCCCCCGCAGGGGGCTCCTAAGGAGCAGTACTTC,16,TRBD1,TRBV5-1,TRBJ2-7,once
CASSLTTGVIYEQYF,TGCGCCAGCAGCTTGACGACAGGGGTGATCTACGAGCAGTACTTC,15,TRBD1,TRBV5-1,TRBJ2-7,.
CASSPSSRNTEAFF,TGTGCCAGCTCACCTTCGAGTCGGAACACTGAAGCTTTCTTT,14,.,TRBV18,TRBJ1-1,.
CAWRTVGGPEKLFF,TGTGCCTGGAGAACTGTGGGGGGACCTGAAAAACTGTTTTTT,14,.,TRBV30,TRBJ1-4,.
CASSRTGGAKTYEQYF,TGTGCCAGCAGTCGAACTGGCGGGGCGAAGACCTACGAGCAGTACTTC,16,.,TRBV6-6,TRBJ2-7,.
CASSLQGTYGYTF,TGTGCCAGCAGCTTACAGGGCACCTATGGCTACACCTTC,13,.,TRBV5-4,TRBJ1-2,.
CASSVDTGDITPLHF,TGTGCCAGCAGCGTGGACACAGGGGATATTACACCCCTCCACTTT,15,TRBD1,TRBV9,TRBJ1-6,.
CASTGTGNPYEQYF,TGTGCCAGCACCGGGACAGGGAATCCCTACGAGCAGTACTTC,14,TRBD1,TRBV6-5,TRBJ2-7,.
CASSPGTASYNEQFF,TGTGCCAGCAGTCCCGGGACAGCCTCCTACAATGAGCAGTTCTTC,15,TRBD1,TRBV27,TRBJ2-1,.
CATSAPSTGELFF,TGTGCCACCAGTGCTCCGTCCACCGGGGAGCTGTTTTTT,13,.,TRBV24-1,TRBJ2-2,once
CASSVGEGLGQPQHF,TGTGCCAGCAGCGTAGGAGAGGGGCTCGGACAGCCCCAGCATTTT,15,.,TRBV9,TRBJ1-5,once
CASSLRDSTGELFF,TGCGCCAGCAGCCTCCGGGACAGCACCGGGGAGCTGTTTTTT,14,TRBD1,TRBV4-1,TRBJ2-2,.
CASSPAGGPYNEQFF,TGTGCCAGCAGCCCAGCGGGGGGGCCATACAATGAGCAGTTCTTC,15,TRBD2,TRBV7-6,TRBJ2-1,.
CASSFEGSYGYTF,TGCGCCAGCAGCTTCGAGGGTAGCTATGGCTACACCTTC,13,.,TRBV5-1,TRBJ1-2,.
CASRLGQGNNEQFF,TGTGCCAGCAGATTGGGACAGGGCAACAATGAGCAGTTCTTC,14,TRBD1,TRBV7-9,TRBJ2-1,.
CASSYSRTSDGYTF,TGTGCCAGCAGTTACTCCCGGACATCCGATGGCTACACCTTC,14,.,TRBV6-6,TRBJ1-2,.
CASSPGTGGLYEQYF,TGTGCCAGCAGCCCCGGGACAGGGGGCCTCTACGAGCAGTACTTC,15,TRBD1,TRBV5-4,TRBJ2-7,once
CASIARGSLSYEQYF,TGTGCCAGCATCGCCCGGGGCAGCTTGTCGTACGAGCAGTACTTC,15,.,TRBV6-5,TRBJ2-7,.
CASSYGTGLSSEQYF,TGTGCCAGCAGTTACGGGACAGGGTTGAGTAGCGAGCAGTACTTC,15,TRBD1,TRBV6-5,TRBJ2-7,.
CASRQSGTANYGYTF,TGTGCCAGCAGGCAGTCCGGGACAGCTAACTATGGCTACACCTTC,15,TRBD1,TRBV7-8,TRBJ1-2,.
CASSQEQEVKDTGELFF,TGTGCCAGCAGCCAGGAGCAGGAGGTTAAAGACACCGGGGAGCTGTTTTTT,17,.,TRBV4-2,TRBJ2-2,.
CASSPQGELQETQYF,TGTGCCAGCAGCCCCCAAGGCGAGCTCCAAGAGACCCAGTACTTC,15,.,TRBV3-1/TRBV3-2,TRBJ2-5,.
CATLRQGRYEQYF,TGTGCCACCTTAAGACAGGGCCGCTACGAGCAGTACTTC,13,TRBD1,TRBV28,TRBJ2-7,.
CASSPTGVRETQYF,TGTGCCAGCAGCCCTACTGGGGTGCGAGAGACCCAGTACTTC,14,.,TRBV7-9,TRBJ2-5,.
CASSLDNRRTNTEAFF,TGTGCCAGCAGCTTAGATAACAGGCGCACGAACACTGAAGCTTTCTTT,16,.,TRBV7-2,TRBJ1-1,.
CASSIRGLAGQYF,TGTGCCAGCAGCATAAGGGGCTTGGCTGGGCAGTACTTC,13,.,TRBV2,TRBJ2-7,.
CASSLIGGGETQYF,TGTGCCAGCAGCTTAATTGGGGGTGGAGAGACCCAGTACTTC,14,.,TRBV7-6,TRBJ2-5,.
CASSMGVAGSYEQYF,TGTGCCAGCAGTATGGGGGTAGCGGGATCCTACGAGCAGTACTTC,15,TRBD2,TRBV6-5,TRBJ2-7,.
CASSQSPTANSYEQYF,TGCGCCAGCAGCCAAAGCCCCACGGCAAACTCCTACGAGCAGTACTTC,16,.,TRBV4-1,TRBJ2-7,once
CASSLDSNYGYTF,TGCGCCAGCAGCTTGGACAGTAACTATGGCTACACCTTC,13,.,TRBV5-1,TRBJ1-2,once
CASSRPGLNQPQHF,TGTGCCAGCAGCCGACCCGGCCTCAATCAGCCCCAGCATTTT,14,.,TRBV28,TRBJ1-5,.
CASRGTGNSGELFF,TGTGCCAGCAGGGGGACAGGGAATTCCGGGGAGCTGTTTTTT,14,TRBD1,TRBV6-6,TRBJ2-2,.
CASSLDVRSSPLHF,TGTGCCAGCAGCTTGGACGTCCGAAGTTCACCCCTCCACTTT,14,.,TRBV5-5,TRBJ1-6,.
CASSGGGEKLFF,TGTGCCAGCAGCGGGGGGGGAGAAAAACTGTTTTTT,12,.,TRBV5-4,TRBJ1-4,.
CATSDPPGAPQETQYF,TGTGCCACCAGTGACCCCCCTGGGGCGCCTCAAGAGACCCAGTACTTC,16,.,TRBV24-1,TRBJ2-5,.
CASSRSQGSWEQYF,TGTGCCAGCAGCCGCTCCCAGGGTTCTTGGGAGCAGTACTTC,14,.,TRBV5-5,TRBJ2-7,.
CAWSPNRDNQPQHF,TGTGCCTGGAGCCCCAACAGGGATAATCAGCCCCAGCATTTT,14,.,TRBV30,TRBJ1-5,.
CASSQDGTGGGNQPQHF,TGTGCCAGTAGCCAGGACGGGACAGGGGGCGGCAATCAGCCCCAGCATTTT,17,TRBD1,TRBV19,TRBJ1-5,few